These T cell receptor beta chains were read from a single sample in a study of cytomegalovirus exposure and HLA in healthy donors. Clones were read by immunoSEQ multiplex PCR, and TCRdb kept only the in-frame ones, dropping some. This repertoire shows about 83,000 clones, around 81% found once; its top ten account for under 2%. Sequenced input: PBMCs. Receptor source: a woman between 25 and 40 years old in good health and CMV-seronegative. CDR3s include the opening cysteine and the closing phenylalanine or tryptophan. The D gene is left open where the match is weak. Size is omitted from some rows. Given values are once, few, many or a class for expanded clones.

>TRBJ2-3|-|-|TRBV9
CASSVGGDRTDTQYF
TGTGCCAGCAGCGTAGGCGGGGACCGCACAGATACGCAGTATTTT
>TRBJ1-2|-|-|TRBV7-2
CASSATGQGNYGYTF
TGTGCCAGCAGCGCGACGGGGCAGGGGAACTATGGCTACACCTTC
>TRBJ2-2|TRBD2|-|TRBV5-1
CASTQAGTNTGELFF
TGCGCCAGCACCCAAGCGGGGACGAACACCGGGGAGCTGTTTTTT
>TRBJ1-5|TRBD1|once|TRBV5-5
CASSLGPTGASPQHF
TGTGCCAGCAGCTTGGGCCCCACAGGGGCATCGCCCCAGCATTTT
>TRBJ2-2|-|-|TRBV14
CASSPTDSLNTGELFF
TGTGCCAGCAGCCCAACGGACAGCCTGAACACCGGGGAGCTGTTTTTT
>TRBJ2-3|TRBD1|-|TRBV7-2
CASRPPGGVTDTQYF
TGTGCCAGCAGACCACCAGGGGGCGTCACAGATACGCAGTATTTT
>TRBJ2-7|-|-|TRBV7-6
CASKARTNSYEQYF
TGTGCCAGCAAAGCGAGGACTAACTCCTACGAGCAGTACTTC
>TRBJ1-4|-|-|TRBV2
CASTFTGATNKKLFF
TGTGCCAGCACGTTTACCGGTGCAACTAATAAAAAACTGTTTTTT
>TRBJ2-3|-|-|TRBV9
CASSVGAGWSTDTQYF
TGTGCCAGCAGCGTAGGGGCAGGCTGGAGCACAGATACGCAGTATTTT
>TRBJ1-1|-|-|TRBV7-3
CASSEGNTEAFF
TGTGCCAGCAGCGAGGGGAACACTGAAGCTTTCTTT
>TRBJ2-1|-|-|TRBV7-9
CASSLVAYNEQFF
TGTGCCAGCAGCTTAGTCGCCTACAATGAGCAGTTCTTC
>TRBJ1-2|-|once|TRBV5-6
CASSLRTALHGYTF
TGTGCCAGCAGCTTGAGGACAGCCCTCCATGGCTACACCTTC
>TRBJ1-5|-|-|TRBV7-2
CASSLNKRGNQPQHF
TGTGCCAGCAGTCTAAATAAAAGGGGGAATCAGCCCCAGCATTTT
>TRBJ2-7|-|-|TRBV12-2
CASRPLAGISYEQYF
TGTGCAAGTCGCCCACTAGCGGGGATCTCCTACGAGCAGTACTTC
>TRBJ2-7|-|few|TRBV7-8
CASSLRGRSYEQYF
TGTGCCAGCAGCTTGAGAGGCCGTTCCTACGAGCAGTACTTC
>TRBJ2-5|-|once|TRBV9
CASSAWAQVQETQYF
TGTGCCAGCAGCGCCTGGGCGCAGGTCCAAGAGACCCAGTACTTC
>TRBJ2-1|-|few|TRBV7-3
CASSPSTGDFPTRKFF
TGTGCCAGCAGCCCATCCACCGGGGACTTCCCGACCAGGAAGTTCTTC
>TRBJ1-6|-|-|TRBV2
CASSDVVTESYRSPLHF
TGTGCCAGCAGTGACGTGGTGACAGAGTCCTACAGGTCACCCCTCCACTTT
>TRBJ2-7|TRBD1|-|TRBV11-2
CASSLQGRQWFYEQYF
TGTGCCAGCAGTCTACAGGGGCGTCAGTGGTTCTACGAGCAGTACTTC
>TRBJ1-1|TRBD1|-|TRBV7-9
CASSPTQGAVEAFF
TGTGCCAGCAGCCCGACACAGGGGGCGGTTGAAGCTTTCTTT